This T cell receptor beta chain was sequenced during a study of T cells after yellow fever vaccination. From germline, CDR1 is SGDLS and CDR2 YYNGEE. Trimming removed 2 bases from V and 6 bases from J, with 8 bases in between. CDR3 length: 12 amino acids. Study results and caveats: The CD4 and CD8 compartments had a small share of their clonotypes in common.

Turning to this clonotype: What it binds is not known.

For TCR, cDNA came from 5'RACE template switching, which added a universal primer site and UMIs. MiXCR was run by TCRdb on the 5' RACE reads, yielding one entry per CDR3 protein. The sample contains more than 300,000 distinct CDR3 sequences, around 10% of which appear only once. The V call is TRBV9, the J call TRBJ1-2, with D possibly matching TRBD1 (5 bases). The clonotype originates from a young man who received the YFV17D yellow fever vaccine. Here the sequenced sample was CD4+ T cells sorted from PBMCs, taken 45 days after the yellow fever booster vaccination. The CDR3 loop reads CASSVPGNGYTF. Here the CDR3 DNA reads TGTGCCAGCAGCGTCCCAGGGAATGGCTACACCTTC. Looking up the rest from reference TRBV9 and TRBJ1-2 gives the full variable domain: DSGVTQTPKHLITATGQRVTLRCSPRSGDLSVYWYQQSLDQGLQFLIQYYNGEERAKGNILERFSAQQFPDLHSELNLSSLELGDSALYFCASSVPGNGYTFGSGTRLTVV.